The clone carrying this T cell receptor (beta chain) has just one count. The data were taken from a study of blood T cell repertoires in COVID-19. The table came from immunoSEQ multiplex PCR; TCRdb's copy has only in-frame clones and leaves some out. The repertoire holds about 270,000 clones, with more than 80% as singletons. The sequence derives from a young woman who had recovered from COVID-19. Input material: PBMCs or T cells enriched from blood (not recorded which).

This chain's CDR3 is CASSLGDTSDTEAFF. CDR3 sequence (DNA): TGCGCCAGCAGCTTGGGTGATACTTCGGACACTGAAGCTTTCTTT. The rearrangement links TRBV5-1 to TRBJ1-1; no firm D call. CDR1 is SGHRS and CDR2 is YFSETQ in the germline V gene. The CDR3 consists of 15 residues. Trimming shortened V by 0 bases and J by 3 bases, and 12 bases separated the two germline ends.